A single sample is the source of the 5 T cell receptor beta chains below, sequenced in a study of T cells in Graves' hyperthyroidism and ophthalmopathy. Template material for amplifying TCR beta CDR3 regions consisted of RNA transcripts. The TCR CDR3 first-round RT-PCR relied on the HTBI primer set. TCRdb recomputed calls from the multiplex PCR reads with MiXCR, one row per CDR3 protein. The sample records about 590,000 distinct CDR3 sequences, around 16% being singletons. The material sequenced was blood. All receptors derive from a woman between 25 and 40 years old with Graves' hyperthyroidism.

This clonotype was detected many times. The V call is TRBV20-1, the J call TRBJ2-7; D might be TRBD2 (5 bases). CDR1 and CDR2 (germline): DFQATT, SNEGSKA (reference sequence). V lost 6 bases, J lost 5 bases, and 23 bases lay in between. CDR3 length equals 15 residues. CDR3 nucleotide sequence: TGCAGTGCGGAGCCATCAACTAGTGGAACTAACGAGCAGTACTTC. This gives the protein CSAEPSTSGTNEQYF.

V usage is TRBV10-1 and J usage is TRBJ2-3; D is possibly TRBD2 (5 bases). The V and J ends lost 1 base and 4 bases respectively, with 12 bases between them. CDR1 and CDR2 from the germline V gene are WNHNN and SYGVQD (reference sequence). This CDR3 contains 15 residues. In DNA, the CDR3 is TGCGCCAGCAGTGAGTTCTCTAGCTCCCCAGATACGCAGTATTTT. This encodes CASSEFSSSPDTQYF.

This clonotype was picked up a small number of times. This rearrangement joins TRBV18 to TRBJ1-1, with D uncertain. Germline values: CDR1 KGHSH, CDR2 LQKENI. The CDR3 has 13 amino acids. The V gene lost 6 bases and the J gene lost 4 bases, with 12 bases spanning the gap. This CDR3 is CASSIGLGTEAFF. CDR3 in DNA: TGTGCCAGCTCGATAGGGCTGGGCACTGAAGCTTTCTTT.

This chain connects TRBV14 to TRBJ2-7, with D possibly matching TRBD1 (5 bases). V lost 4 bases, J lost 2 bases, and 15 bases lay in between. The germline V gene encodes CDR1 SGHDN and CDR2 FVKESK. The CDR3 extends over 15 amino acids. In nucleotides, the CDR3 is TGTGCCAGCAGCCCATACAGGTCAGTGACCTACGAGCAGTACTTC. Translated: CASSPYRSVTYEQYF.

The rearrangement joins TRBV5-8 to TRBJ1-2; D is undetermined. V lost 0 bases to trimming and J lost 2 bases, with 11 bases between them. Germline-derived CDR1 and CDR2 are SGHTS and YDEGEE. The CDR3 runs 15 residues. The CDR3, as DNA: TGTGCCAGCAGCTTGGACCAGCCCGCCAACTATGGCTACACCTTC. Its protein product is CASSLDQPANYGYTF.